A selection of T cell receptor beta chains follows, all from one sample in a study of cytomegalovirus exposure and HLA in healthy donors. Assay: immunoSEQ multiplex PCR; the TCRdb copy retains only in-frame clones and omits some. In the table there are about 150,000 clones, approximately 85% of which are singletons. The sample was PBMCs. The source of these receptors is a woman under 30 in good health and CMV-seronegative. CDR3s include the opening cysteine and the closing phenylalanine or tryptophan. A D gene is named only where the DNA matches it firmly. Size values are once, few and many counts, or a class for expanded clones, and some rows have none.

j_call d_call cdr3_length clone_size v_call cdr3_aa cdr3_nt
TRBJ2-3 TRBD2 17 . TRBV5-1 CASSFRLAELGADTQYF TGCGCCAGCAGCTTTCGACTAGCGGAGCTGGGCGCAGATACGCAGTATTTT
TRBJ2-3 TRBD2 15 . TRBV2 CATTPLAEFEDTQYF TGTGCCACTACCCCACTAGCGGAGTTCGAAGATACGCAGTATTTT
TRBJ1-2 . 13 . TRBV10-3 CAISEPQGYGYTF TGTGCCATCAGTGAGCCGCAGGGATATGGCTACACCTTC
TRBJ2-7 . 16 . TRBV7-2 CASSKTPQGSSYEQYF TGTGCCAGCAGCAAGACCCCCCAGGGGAGCTCCTACGAGCAGTACTTC
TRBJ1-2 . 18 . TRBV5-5 CASSLPILRAITDYGYTF TGTGCCAGCAGCTTGCCGATTCTCCGCGCAATAACGGACTATGGCTACACCTTC
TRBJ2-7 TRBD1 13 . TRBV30 CAWSVQGPYEQYF TGTGCCTGGAGTGTACAGGGGCCCTACGAGCAGTACTTC
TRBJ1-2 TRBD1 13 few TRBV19 CASKGQGYYGYTF TGTGCCAGTAAGGGACAGGGATACTATGGCTACACCTTC
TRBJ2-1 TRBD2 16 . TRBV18 CASSPLTSGGYNEQFF TGTGCCAGCTCACCCCTAACGAGCGGGGGATACAATGAGCAGTTCTTC
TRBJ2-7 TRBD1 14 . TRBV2 CARGRGTVSYEQYF TGTGCCAGGGGACGTGGGACAGTTTCCTACGAGCAGTACTTC
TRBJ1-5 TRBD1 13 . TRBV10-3 CATQGELVQPQHF TGTGCCACCCAGGGGGAATTGGTCCAGCCCCAGCATTTT
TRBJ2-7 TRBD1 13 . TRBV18 CASSRDREDEQYF TGTGCCAGCTCCCGGGACAGGGAGGACGAGCAGTACTTC
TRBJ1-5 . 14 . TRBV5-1 CASSLDYGNQPQHF TGCGCCAGCAGCTTGGATTACGGGAATCAGCCCCAGCATTTT
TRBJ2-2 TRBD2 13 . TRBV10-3 CAIGGAGLGELFF TGTGCCATCGGGGGAGCGGGGCTGGGGGAGCTGTTTTTT
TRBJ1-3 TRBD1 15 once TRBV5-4 CASSPDGTAGNTIYF TGTGCCAGCAGCCCTGATGGGACAGCTGGAAACACCATATATTTT
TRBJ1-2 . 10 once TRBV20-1 CSATRAGYTF TGCAGTGCTACAAGAGCTGGCTACACCTTC
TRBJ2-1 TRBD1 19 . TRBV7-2 CASSLPHQKTGSSYNEQFF TGTGCCAGCAGCTTACCCCACCAGAAGACAGGGAGCTCCTACAATGAGCAGTTCTTC
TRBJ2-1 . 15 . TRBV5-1 CASSLGGYSYNEQFF TGCGCCAGCAGCTTGGGCGGGTACTCCTACAATGAGCAGTTCTTC
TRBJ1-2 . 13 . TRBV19 CASRRIFNYGYTF TGTGCCAGTAGGAGAATTTTTAACTATGGCTACACCTTC
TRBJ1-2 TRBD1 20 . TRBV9 CASSGRSSGTEGSGGYGYTF TGTGCCAGCAGCGGACGTAGTTCGGGGACAGAGGGCTCCGGGGGTTATGGCTACACCTTC
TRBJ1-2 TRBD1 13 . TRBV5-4 CASSLTTGNGYTF TGTGCCAGCAGCTTAACGACAGGGAACGGCTACACCTTC
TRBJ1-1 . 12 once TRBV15 CATRPWGAEAFF TGTGCCACCAGACCGTGGGGGGCTGAAGCTTTCTTT
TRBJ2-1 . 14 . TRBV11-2 CASSLGGSYNEQFF TGTGCCAGCAGCTTGGGGGGCTCCTACAATGAGCAGTTCTTC
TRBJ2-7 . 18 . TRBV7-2 CASSLRIADRRSSYEQYF TGTGCCAGCAGCCTAAGAATAGCTGACAGAAGGAGCTCCTACGAGCAGTACTTC
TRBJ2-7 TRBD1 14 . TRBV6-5 CASSRGQGGNEQYF TGTGCCAGCAGCCGGGGACAGGGTGGAAACGAGCAGTACTTC
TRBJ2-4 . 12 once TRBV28 CASRGAKNIQYF TGCGCCAGCCGGGGGGCCAAAAACATTCAGTACTTC
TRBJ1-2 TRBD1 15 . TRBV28 CASSTFDRALGGYTF TGTGCCAGCAGTACCTTTGACAGGGCGCTCGGGGGCTACACCTTC
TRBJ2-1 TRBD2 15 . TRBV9 CASSAAGLGYNEQFF TGTGCCAGCAGCGCTGCGGGACTAGGGTACAATGAGCAGTTCTTC
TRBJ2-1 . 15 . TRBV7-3 CASSLSGFSYNEQFF TGTGCCAGCAGCCTAAGCGGATTCTCCTACAATGAGCAGTTCTTC
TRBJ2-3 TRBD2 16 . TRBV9 CASSALSGGVTDTQYF TGTGCCAGCAGCGCCCTGAGCGGGGGGGTGACAGATACGCAGTATTTT
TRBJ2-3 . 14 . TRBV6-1 CASSEPRRTDTQYF TGTGCCAGCTCCGAGCCACGCCGCACAGATACGCAGTATTTT
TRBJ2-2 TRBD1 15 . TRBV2 CASRQGARGTGELFF TGTGCCAGCAGACAGGGGGCTCGAGGCACCGGGGAGCTGTTTTTT
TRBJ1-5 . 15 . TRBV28 CASRFQQGSPQPQHF TGTGCCAGCAGATTTCAACAGGGATCGCCTCAGCCCCAGCATTTT
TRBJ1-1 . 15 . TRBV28 CASSPPADMNTEAFF TGTGCCAGCAGTCCCCCGGCTGACATGAACACTGAAGCTTTCTTT
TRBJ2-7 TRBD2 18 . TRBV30 CAWRASGTSGRPWGEQYF TGTGCCTGGAGAGCATCCGGGACTAGCGGGAGGCCATGGGGCGAGCAGTACTTC
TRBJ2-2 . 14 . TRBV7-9 CASSQGQVTGELFF TGTGCCAGCAGCCAGGGACAAGTGACCGGGGAGCTGTTTTTT
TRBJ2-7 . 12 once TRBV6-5 CASSGVGGEQYF TGTGCCAGCAGTGGCGTAGGGGGCGAGCAGTACTTC
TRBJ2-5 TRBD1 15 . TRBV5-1 CASSHDPGQQETQYF TGCGCCAGCAGCCATGATCCGGGACAGCAAGAGACCCAGTACTTC
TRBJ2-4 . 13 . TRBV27 CASRDGGANIQYF TGTGCCAGCAGGGATGGCGGGGCGAACATTCAGTACTTC
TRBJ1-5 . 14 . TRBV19 CASRDRGGFQPQHF TGTGCCAGTAGAGACCGAGGAGGGTTTCAGCCCCAGCATTTT
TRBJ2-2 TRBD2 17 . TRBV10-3 CAISGTRRTQNTGELFF TGTGCCATATCCGGGACTAGGCGAACCCAGAACACCGGGGAGCTGTTTTTT
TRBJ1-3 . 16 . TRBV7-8 CASSLPRGDSGNTIYF TGTGCCAGCAGCTTACCTCGGGGGGACTCTGGAAACACCATATATTTT
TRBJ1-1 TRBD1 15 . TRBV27 CASSINRGSNTEAFF TGTGCCAGCAGCATCAACAGGGGATCGAACACTGAAGCTTTCTTT
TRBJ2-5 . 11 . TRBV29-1 CSVEPSETQYF TGCAGCGTTGAACCCTCGGAGACCCAGTACTTC
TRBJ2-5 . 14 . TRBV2 CASSPGVNQETQYF TGTGCCAGCAGTCCCGGGGTCAACCAAGAGACCCAGTACTTC
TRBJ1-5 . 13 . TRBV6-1 CASSEGRVQPQHF TGTGCCAGCAGTGAGGGCAGGGTGCAGCCCCAGCATTTT
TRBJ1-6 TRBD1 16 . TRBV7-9 CASSRTTGTGNSPLHF TGTGCCAGCAGCAGAACGACCGGGACAGGGAATTCACCCCTCCACTTT
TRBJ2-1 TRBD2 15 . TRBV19 CASSIAGGNYNEQFF TGTGCCAGTAGTATAGCGGGGGGGAACTACAATGAGCAGTTCTTC
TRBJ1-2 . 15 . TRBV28 CASSSQSTPNYGYTF TGTGCCAGCAGTTCCCAATCAACACCTAACTATGGCTACACCTTC
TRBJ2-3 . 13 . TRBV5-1 CATSGTLTDTQYF TGCGCCACCTCCGGGACACTCACAGATACGCAGTATTTT
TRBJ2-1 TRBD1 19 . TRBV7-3 CASSLAAGTGVSSYNEQFF TGTGCCAGCAGCTTAGCGGCTGGGACAGGGGTCAGCTCCTACAATGAGCAGTTCTTC
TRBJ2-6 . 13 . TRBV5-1 CASSSPGANVLTF TGCGCCAGCAGCTCTCCGGGGGCCAACGTCCTGACTTTC
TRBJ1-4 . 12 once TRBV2 CASRNTREKLFF TGTGCCAGCAGAAATACCCGGGAAAAACTGTTTTTT
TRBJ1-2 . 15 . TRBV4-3 CASSFVGGERGGYTF TGCGCCAGCAGCTTTGTGGGCGGGGAAAGAGGTGGCTACACCTTC
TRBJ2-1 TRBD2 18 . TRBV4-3 CASSQDIAGGPLDNEQFF TGCGCCAGCAGCCAAGATATAGCGGGAGGGCCCCTCGACAATGAGCAGTTCTTC
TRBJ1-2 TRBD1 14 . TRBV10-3 CAIRPGTGDYGYTF TGTGCCATCAGGCCCGGGACAGGTGACTATGGCTACACCTTC